The 28 T cell receptor beta chains in this list originate from one sample, sequenced in a study of blood T cell repertoires in COVID-19. The method was immunoSEQ multiplex PCR; TCRdb's version includes in-frame clones alone and lacks a portion of them. The sample has 150,000 to 180,000 clones, around 82% seen once. Sequencing was carried out using peripheral blood. The receptor source for this set is a man in his 60s with COVID-19, enrolled during active disease.

V gene TRBV24-1 combines with J gene TRBJ2-1; 10 nucleotides align to TRBD2. The CDR3 has 18 residues. Trimming removed 2 bases from V and 5 bases from J; junction bases left unmatched: 11. Germline lookup yields CDR1 KGHDR and CDR2 SFDVKD. The CDR3 loop is CATSDSGPSGSSNNEQFF. CDR3 DNA: TGTGCCACCAGTGATTCTGGCCCTAGCGGGAGTTCCAACAATGAGCAGTTCTTC.

V usage is TRBV18 and J usage is TRBJ1-1; D unresolved. CDR1 and CDR2 (germline): KGHSH, LQKENI. Trimming took 4 bases from V and 1 from J, leaving 16 bases between them. The CDR3 covers 16 residues. This CDR3 reads CASSLRGAEKNTEAFF. CDR3 nucleotide sequence: TGTGCCAGCTCACTGCGCGGAGCAGAAAAGAACACTGAAGCTTTCTTT.

The chain carries TRBV18 and TRBJ1-5; 7 positions agree with TRBD1. This CDR3 is 16 amino acids long. CDR1 and CDR2 (germline): KGHSH, LQKENI. The ends lost 1 base at V and 4 bases at J; junction bases unmatched: 7. CDR3 nucleotide sequence: TGTGCCAGCTCACCACAGTCTGGGACAGAGAATCAGCCCCAGCATTTT. It translates to CASSPQSGTENQPQHF.

V gene TRBV5-4 combines with J gene TRBJ1-2; the D gene is possibly TRBD1 (5 bases). The germline V gene encodes CDR1 SGHNT and CDR2 YYREEE (reference sequence). CDR3 length: 16 amino acids. V lost 3 bases to trimming and J lost 0 bases, with 15 bases between them. CDR3 nucleotides: TGTGCCAGCAGCTCCCCCGGGGACTGGACTAACTATGGCTACACCTTC. Amino acid sequence: CASSSPGDWTNYGYTF.

The CDR3 loop is CAIRTGTANYGYTF. The DNA of the CDR3 is TGTGCCATCAGAACCGGGACAGCTAACTATGGCTACACCTTC. The V gene is TRBV28, the J gene TRBJ1-2, with 7 bases fitting TRBD1. CDR1 is MDHEN and CDR2 is SYDVKM in the germline V gene. CDR3 length equals 14 residues. After removal of 10 bases from V and 0 bases from J, the junction contained 8 bases not matched to a gene.

This rearrangement joins TRBV7-3 to TRBJ2-3; 10 bases match TRBD2. The CDR3 length is 14 residues. Per germline, CDR1 SGHTA and CDR2 FQGTGA. The junction had 1 base not matched to a gene; V was cut back by 3 bases and J by 4 bases. The CDR3 here is CASSFGTSADTQYF. For the CDR3, the DNA is TGTGCCAGCAGCTTCGGGACTAGCGCAGATACGCAGTATTTT. Full variable domain (outside the CDR3, taken from reference TRBV7-3 and TRBJ2-3): GAGVSQTPSNKVTEKGKYVELRCDPISGHTALYWYRQSLGQGPEFLIYFQGTGAADDSGLPNDRFFAVRPEGSVSTLKIQRTERGDSAVYLCASSFGTSADTQYFGPGTRLTVL.

This chain links TRBV18 with TRBJ2-7, with TRBD2 as a possible D gene (7 bases). CDR1 KGHSH and CDR2 LQKENI come from the germline V gene. The CDR3 runs to 14 residues. The V end lost 0 bases, the J end lost 7 bases, and 13 bases lay between the germline ends. CDR3 in DNA: TGTGCCAGCTCACCACCGGCGGGGGCGGGGGAGCAGTACTTC. It yields the protein CASSPPAGAGEQYF.

In DNA form, the CDR3 reads TGTGCCAGCAGTGGGACAGAAAGTTCACCCCTCCACTTT. Its translation is CASSGTESSPLHF. The V and J genes are TRBV6-6 and TRBJ1-6; 7 bases line up with TRBD1. The CDR3 sequence is 13 residues long. V shed 5 bases and J 9 bases; nucleotides not matched to a gene: 4. CDR1 is MNHNY, CDR2 SVGAGI, per germline (reference sequence).

The chain uses TRBV7-6 and TRBJ2-3; 7 nucleotides match TRBD2. The CDR3 totals 15 residues. CDR1 and CDR2 from the germline V gene are SGHVS and FNYEAQ. Trimming took 5 bases from V and 0 from J; bases not matched to a gene: 5. The CDR3, as DNA: TGTGCCAGCAGCGAACCGGGACTAAGCACAGATACGCAGTATTTT. Its translation: CASSEPGLSTDTQYF.

In regard to this clone: Other nucleotide sequences from this sample produce the same CDR3. The rearrangement joins TRBV6-2 or TRBV6-3 to TRBJ1-1; D is possibly TRBD1 (6 bases). V was pared by 4 bases and J by 7 bases, with 7 bases between. There are 11 residues in the CDR3. Germline-derived CDR1 and CDR2 are MNHEY and SVGEGT. Written as DNA, the CDR3 is TGTGCCAGCAGTTCGACAGGTGAAGCTTTCTTT. This gives the protein CASSSTGEAFF.

This chain uses TRBV7-8 with TRBJ1-2; 11 nucleotides agree with TRBD1. CDR1 SGHVS and CDR2 FQNEAQ come from the germline V gene. The CDR3 runs 14 residues. V shed 7 bases and J 4 bases; nucleotides not matched to a gene: 5. CDR3 sequence (DNA): TGTGCCAGCACCCGGACAGGGGGCGCCTATGGCTACACCTTC. Protein: CASTRTGGAYGYTF.

The gene calls are TRBV13 and TRBJ2-2; 8 bases map to TRBD1. Germline CDR1 reads PRHDT; CDR2 reads FYEKMQ (reference sequence). Trimming at V came to 3 bases and at J to 6 bases, leaving 12 bases not matched to a gene. CDR3 length: 17 residues. The CDR3: CASSFLLGYRGAGELFF. CDR3 in DNA: TGTGCCAGCAGCTTCTTATTAGGCTACAGGGGGGCCGGGGAGCTGTTTTTT.

The chain has TRBV5-1 and TRBJ2-3, with 14 bases that match TRBD2. The CDR3 is made up of 18 amino acids. Unmatched junction bases numbered 7, after V lost 4 bases and J lost 0 bases. The germline gives CDR1 SGHRS, CDR2 YFSETQ. This chain's CDR3 is CASSRGTSGGASTDTQYF. The CDR3 nucleotides read TGCGCCAGCAGCCGCGGGACTAGCGGGGGAGCTAGCACAGATACGCAGTATTTT.

The rearrangement joins TRBV11-3 to TRBJ1-1; TRBD1 is a possible D gene (6 bases). The germline gives CDR1 SGHNT, CDR2 YENEEA. V lost 5 bases, J lost 6 bases, and 13 bases lay in between. The CDR3 spans 13 residues. The CDR3 reads CASSPRGIAEAFF. The CDR3 DNA reads TGTGCCAGCAGCCCGAGGGGGATCGCTGAAGCTTTCTTT.

This rearrangement joins TRBV9 to TRBJ1-3, with TRBD1 as a possible D gene (6 bases). Germline-derived CDR1 and CDR2 are SGDLS and YYNGEE. The V end lost 3 bases, the J end lost 0 bases, and 10 bases lay between the germline ends. This CDR3 spans 15 amino acids. The CDR3 spells CASSATGSSGNTIYF. Here the CDR3 DNA reads TGTGCCAGCAGCGCAACAGGGAGCTCTGGAAACACCATATATTTT. The complete variable domain, with remaining parts taken from reference TRBV9 and TRBJ1-3, reads DSGVTQTPKHLITATGQRVTLRCSPRSGDLSVYWYQQSLDQGLQFLIQYYNGEERAKGNILERFSAQQFPDLHSELNLSSLELGDSALYFCASSATGSSGNTIYFGEGSWLTVV.

The chain joins TRBV11-3 to TRBJ2-1, with a weak D call TRBD1 (5 bases). The CDR3 totals 18 residues. Germline values: CDR1 SGHNT, CDR2 YENEEA. The V end was cut by 3 bases, the J end by 7 bases, with 25 bases between. In DNA, the CDR3 is TGTGCCAGCAGCTTTAATGGTTTAGGGGTCCTTGTTGATAATGAGCAGTTCTTC. It translates to CASSFNGLGVLVDNEQFF.

The gene calls are TRBV5-1 and TRBJ1-3; possible D gene TRBD1, 5 bases. The germline CDR1 and CDR2 sequences are SGHRS and YFSETQ. This CDR3 has 15 residues. The V end lost 4 bases, the J end lost 0 bases, and 11 bases lay between the germline ends. CDR3 sequence: CASSGQGSSGNTIYF. The CDR3, as DNA: TGCGCCAGCAGCGGGCAGGGCAGCTCTGGAAACACCATATATTTT. Complete variable domain (other parts from reference TRBV5-1 and TRBJ1-3): KAGVTQTPRYLIKTRGQQVTLSCSPISGHRSVSWYQQTPGQGLQFLFEYFSETQRNKGNFPGRFSGRQFSNSRSEMNVSTLELGDSALYLCASSGQGSSGNTIYFGEGSWLTVV.

This clone was detected a few times. The V and J genes are TRBV28 and TRBJ2-3, with TRBD1 matching over 7 bases. After removal of 6 bases from V and 2 bases from J, the junction contained 8 bases not matched to a gene. From germline, CDR1 is MDHEN and CDR2 SYDVKM. CDR3 length equals 15 residues. CDR3 amino acids: CASRVFGTATDTQYF. For the CDR3, the DNA is TGTGCCAGCAGGGTCTTTGGGACAGCCACAGATACGCAGTATTTT.

V usage is TRBV7-9 and J usage is TRBJ2-5; D gene ambiguous. Germline V gene lookup returns CDR1 SEHNR and CDR2 FQNEAQ (reference sequence). V was shortened by 6 bases and J by 2 bases, with 7 bases between the two germline ends. The CDR3 is made up of 12 amino acids. CDR3 loop: CASREQQETQYF. CDR3 nucleotide sequence: TGTGCCAGCAGGGAGCAGCAAGAGACCCAGTACTTC.

This clone appeared once. The chain joins TRBV28 to TRBJ1-1, with unresolved D. Between the trimmed V and J ends, which lost 4 bases and 1 base, there was a span of 10 bases. The CDR3 extends over 14 amino acids. Germline CDR1 is MDHEN and CDR2 is SYDVKM. The CDR3 nucleotides read TGTGCCAGCAGTTCAGCCACAGCGAACACTGAAGCTTTCTTT. Protein: CASSSATANTEAFF. The full variable domain, completed using reference TRBV28 and TRBJ1-1, is DVKVTQSSRYLVKRTGEKVFLECVQDMDHENMFWYRQDPGLGLRLIYFSYDVKMKEKGDIPEGYSVSREKKERFSLILESASTNQTSMYLCASSSATANTEAFFGQGTRLTVV.

The CDR3, as DNA: TGTGCCAGCAGTTTATTGTCGGACAGTGGCTACACCTTC. As protein: CASSLLSDSGYTF. The chain joins TRBV28 to TRBJ1-2, with D possibly matching TRBD1 (6 bases). CDR1 and CDR2 from the germline V gene are MDHEN and SYDVKM. Trimming removed 1 base at V and 7 bases at J, with 10 bases between. The CDR3 has 13 amino acids.

The V and J genes are TRBV12-3 or TRBV12-4 and TRBJ2-2; the D is unclear. This CDR3 comprises 13 residues. V lost 1 base and J lost 5, with 5 bases in between. DNA of the CDR3: TGTGCCAGCAGTTTAGAGAGAACCGGGGAGCTGTTTTTT. Protein: CASSLERTGELFF.

The genes are TRBV6-5 and TRBJ2-7; TRBD2 might be the D (5 bases). The CDR3 totals 15 residues. Trimming shortened V by 6 bases and J by 6 bases, and 21 bases separated the two germline ends. Per the germline V gene, CDR1 is MNHEY and CDR2 is SVGAGI. CDR3 region: CASSRSWLASGEQYF. CDR3 nucleotides: TGTGCCAGCAGCCGAAGTTGGCTAGCTAGTGGCGAGCAGTACTTC.

The chain has TRBV9 and TRBJ1-6; TRBD1 might be the D (5 bases). Between the trimmed V and J ends, which lost 3 bases and 9 bases, there was a span of 13 bases. The CDR3 is made up of 14 amino acids. The germline V gene encodes CDR1 SGDLS and CDR2 YYNGEE. The DNA of the CDR3 is TGTGCCAGCAGCGGGGGCCCTATTGGTTCACCCCTCCACTTT. It specifies CASSGGPIGSPLHF. Complete variable domain (other parts from reference TRBV9 and TRBJ1-6): DSGVTQTPKHLITATGQRVTLRCSPRSGDLSVYWYQQSLDQGLQFLIQYYNGEERAKGNILERFSAQQFPDLHSELNLSSLELGDSALYFCASSGGPIGSPLHFGNGTRLTVT.

This chain links TRBV7-6 with TRBJ1-5, with TRBD1 matching over 7 bases. After removal of 5 bases from V and 0 bases from J, the junction contained 4 bases not matched to a gene. There are 15 residues in the CDR3. Per germline, CDR1 SGHVS and CDR2 FNYEAQ. CDR3 in amino acids: CASSEGAYSNQPQHF. The CDR3 coding sequence is TGTGCCAGCAGCGAGGGGGCTTATAGCAATCAGCCCCAGCATTTT.

V and J are TRBV19 and TRBJ1-1; D call uncertain. V was cut by 3 bases and J by 7 bases, with 15 bases left in between. CDR1 LNHDA and CDR2 SQIVND come from the germline V gene (reference sequence). The CDR3 is 14 amino acids. CDR3 bases: TGTGCCAGTAGTATGAAGGCCGGGGTGGTTGAAGCTTTCTTT. It yields the protein CASSMKAGVVEAFF.

The gene calls are TRBV5-8 and TRBJ1-2, with TRBD1 matching over 10 bases. This CDR3 region has 15 residues. V gave up 0 bases and J gave up 6 bases; unmatched junction bases: 5. The germline V gene encodes CDR1 SGHTS and CDR2 YDEGEE. The CDR3 sequence: CASSLDVGTGDGYTF. The CDR3 DNA follows: TGTGCCAGCAGCTTGGACGTTGGGACAGGGGATGGCTACACCTTC.

V is TRBV19 and J is TRBJ1-4; D not certain. Per germline, CDR1 LNHDA and CDR2 SQIVND (reference sequence). This CDR3 has 12 amino acids. Trimming removed 6 bases from V and 0 bases from J, with 2 bases in between. Written as DNA, the CDR3 is TGTGCCAGTAGCGCAACTAATGAAAAACTGTTTTTT. Translated: CASSATNEKLFF.